The T cell receptor (beta chain) described here comes from a study of blood T cell repertoires in COVID-19. Study summary: From T cells, B-cell-depleted T cells, or PBMCs came the material, which was cDNA or gDNA.

The authors' processing: Estimated nucleated cell counts came from reference gene primer amplification. Method: immunoSEQ multiplex PCR; TCRdb's copy keeps in-frame clones and lacks some. D and trimming come from the DNA, and the V and J calls and clone size come from that table. This table has about 290,000 clones, roughly 90% appearing once. Germline assignment: CDR1 SGDLS and CDR2 YYNGEE. V dropped 0 bases and J dropped 1 base, with 10 bases sitting between them. The CDR3 is 15 residues long. The chain joins TRBV9 to TRBJ1-1; unclear D gene. This clonotype was obtained from a woman in her 30s with COVID-19, enrolled during active disease. What was sequenced was peripheral blood. The CDR3 region has the DNA TGTGCCAGCAGCGTAGGTGGCGGGCCGAACACTGAAGCTTTCTTT. It is translated as CASSVGGGPNTEAFF.